Listed here are 27 T cell receptor beta chains from one sample, sequenced in a study of blood T cells in healthy people across ages. The use of a sample-barcoded 5' primer and a J-beta primer mix characterized a second PCR of roughly 7 to 12 cycles. One entry per CDR3 protein, called by TCRdb with MiXCR from the 5' RACE reads. The sample contains about 1 million distinct CDR3 sequences, roughly 45% of which appear only once. Sequencing was carried out using blood. Receptors were obtained from a woman between 55 and 75 years old in good health.

This chain links TRBV29-1 with TRBJ2-3; D gene unclear. This CDR3 comprises 17 residues. V gave up 1 base and J gave up 1 base, with 18 bases separating them. CDR1 is SQVTM, CDR2 ANQGSEA, per germline. CDR3 residues: CSVEGHGEFKGTDTQYF. Written as DNA, the CDR3 is TGCAGCGTTGAAGGGCACGGTGAATTTAAGGGCACAGATACGCAGTATTTT.

V usage is TRBV12-3 or TRBV12-4 and J usage is TRBJ2-4; 7 bases are a match to TRBD1. This CDR3 contains 12 residues. V lost 6 bases to trimming and J lost 13 bases; unmatched junction nucleotides: 9. In DNA form, the CDR3 reads TGTGCCAGCAGCCTCCTAAGGGGACAGCAGTACTTC. It is translated as CASSLLRGQQYF.

This clonotype was counted ten times or more. The chain recombines TRBV12-3 or TRBV12-4 with TRBJ2-1, with 11 bases fitting TRBD1. The CDR3 loop spans 15 amino acids. The ends lost 1 base at V and 4 bases at J; junction bases unmatched: 0. The CDR3 DNA reads TGTGCCAGCAGTTTAGGGGACAGGGGGTACAATGAGCAGTTCTTC. Protein sequence: CASSLGDRGYNEQFF.

This clonotype came up many times. The J gene is TRBJ2-3, the V gene TRBV20-1; 7 bases fit TRBD2. The CDR3 length is 12 residues. V was pared by 5 bases and J by 5 bases, with 4 bases of the junction left unmatched. CDR1 is DFQATT, CDR2 SNEGSKA, per germline (reference sequence). The CDR3 nucleotides are TGCAGTGCTCCTAGCGGAGGAGATACGCAGTATTTT. Its translation is CSAPSGGDTQYF.

V is TRBV11-2 and J is TRBJ2-1; 10 positions match TRBD2. The CDR3 consists of 14 residues. Looked up from germline, CDR1 is SGHAT and CDR2 is FQNNGV. V lost 5 bases to trimming and J lost 6 bases; unmatched junction nucleotides: 4. The CDR3 region has the DNA TGTGCCAGCAGCCAGGGACTAGCGTTCAATGAGCAGTTCTTC. It specifies CASSQGLAFNEQFF. The complete variable domain, with remaining parts taken from reference TRBV11-2 and TRBJ2-1, reads EAGVAQSPRYKIIEKRQSVAFWCNPISGHATLYWYQQILGQGPKLLIQFQNNGVVDDSQLPKDRFSAERLKGVDSTLKIQPAKLEDSAVYLCASSQGLAFNEQFFGPGTRLTVL.

The genes are TRBV6-2 or TRBV6-3 and TRBJ2-3; a possible D gene is TRBD2 (6 bases). Germline-derived CDR1 and CDR2 are MNHEY and SVGEGT. CDR3 length equals 17 residues. V was shortened by 2 bases and J by 6 bases, with 21 bases between the two germline ends. Here the CDR3 DNA reads TGTGCCAGCAGTTACCGGATACCCGTTTCGACTAGTGATACGCAGTATTTT. It specifies CASSYRIPVSTSDTQYF.

This chain links TRBV5-1 with TRBJ2-7; 7 bases are shared with TRBD1. The V and J ends lost 2 bases and 0 bases, in that order; junction bases with no gene match: 2. Per germline, CDR1 SGHRS and CDR2 YFSETQ. CDR3 size: 14 residues. This CDR3 is CASSFEGASYEQYF. The CDR3 DNA reads as TGCGCCAGCAGCTTTGAGGGGGCCTCCTACGAGCAGTACTTC.

This clonotype was counted between two and nine times. The chain uses TRBV20-1 and TRBJ2-7; TRBD2 agrees at 12 bases. Germline values: CDR1 DFQATT, CDR2 SNEGSKA (reference sequence). This CDR3 has 14 amino acids. With V trimmed by 5 bases and J by 8 bases, 10 bases remained unmatched. CDR3 nucleotides: TGCAGTGCTTTAAAGACTAGCGGGAGTGATCAGCAGTACTTC. Encoded protein: CSALKTSGSDQQYF.

As regards this clonotype: Relative to the germline gene, one junction end is altered; a read error may explain this. The V and J genes are TRBV3-1 and TRBJ2-7; D is unclear. The CDR3 has 15 amino acids. Germline V gives CDR1 LGHDT, CDR2 YNNKEL (reference sequence). The CDR3 DNA follows: TGTGCCAGCAGTTACCTCAGGACGCCTCCCTACGGGCAGTACTTC. This translates into CASSYLRTPPYGQYF.

This clonotype was recorded only once. The chain is built from TRBV25-1 and TRBJ2-4; no firm D call. CDR3 length: 16 amino acids. Germline V lookup: CDR1 MGHDK, CDR2 SYGVNS. With 3 bases removed from V and 1 base from J, the gap between germline ends came to 13 bases. CDR3 sequence: CASSDAWLGAKNIQYF. The DNA for the CDR3 is TGTGCCAGCAGTGACGCTTGGCTGGGGGCCAAAAACATTCAGTACTTC.

This clonotype has just one count. V and J are TRBV6-1 and TRBJ2-3, with TRBD2 matching 7 bases. Germline V gene sequence: CDR1 MNHNS, CDR2 SASEGT. V was clipped by 1 base and J by 4 bases; unmatched bases: 5. The CDR3 spans 15 residues. DNA of the CDR3: TGTGCCAGCAGTGAAGTGGCGGGAGCGGCAGATACGCAGTATTTT. Protein sequence: CASSEVAGAADTQYF.

This clonotype was detected only a few times. The rearrangement joins TRBV12-3 or TRBV12-4 to TRBJ2-5, with D tentatively TRBD2 (6 bases). The J call could be wrong; TRBJ2-7 is a better fit for the DNA end. The CDR3 is made up of 13 amino acids. CDR3 loop: CASMRGVRYEQYF. The CDR3, as DNA: TGTGCCAGCATGCGGGGAGTTCGGTACGAGCAGTACTTC.

The chain couples TRBV15 to TRBJ2-7; D tentatively fits TRBD1 or TRBD2 (6 bases each). The CDR3 spans 14 residues. With 0 bases removed from V and 6 bases from J, the gap between germline ends came to 12 bases. CDR1 is LNHNV and CDR2 is YYDKDF in the germline V gene (reference sequence). For the CDR3, the DNA is TGTGCCACCAGCAGAGAGGGGGGCCTCCGCGAGCAGTACTTC. It yields the protein CATSREGGLREQYF.

The J gene is TRBJ2-7, the V gene TRBV3-1; D is possibly TRBD2 (6 bases). V dropped 4 bases and J dropped 6 bases, with 16 bases sitting between them. CDR3 length: 14 residues. Germline-derived CDR1 and CDR2 are LGHDT and YNNKEL (reference sequence). CDR3 DNA: TGTGCCAGCAGCCCCCCCCGCGGGACCTCCGAGCAGTACTTC. This translates into CASSPPRGTSEQYF.

This chain joins TRBV10-3 and TRBJ1-1; D is perhaps TRBD1 (5 bases). There are 15 residues in the CDR3. The germline gives CDR1 ENHRY, CDR2 SYGVKD. The V end lost 5 bases, the J end lost 0 bases, and 13 bases lay between the germline ends. CDR3 nucleotides: TGTGCCATCAGTAGGCAGGGAGCAATGAACACTGAAGCTTTCTTT. Translating gives CAISRQGAMNTEAFF.

This clonotype was recorded at least ten times. V and J are TRBV12-3 or TRBV12-4 and TRBJ1-2; a possible D gene is TRBD1 (5 bases). The CDR3 has 14 amino acids. Trimming removed 0 bases from V and 7 bases from J, with 12 bases in between. The CDR3 here is CASSLAGGLGGYTF. CDR3 coding DNA: TGTGCCAGCAGTTTAGCGGGGGGGTTGGGTGGCTACACCTTC.

The chain links TRBV3-1 to TRBJ2-5, with TRBD2 matching 7 bases. The CDR3 loop spans 14 amino acids. Germline V gene sequence: CDR1 LGHDT, CDR2 YNNKEL (reference sequence). The V gene end was trimmed by 5 bases and the J gene end by 11 bases; junction bases not matched to a gene: 14. The CDR3 bases are TGTGCCAGCAGCTCAGGGACTATGTCGAGTGAGCAGTACTTC. Protein: CASSSGTMSSEQYF.

V and J are TRBV6-5 and TRBJ2-5; 11 bases fit TRBD2. V was pared by 6 bases and J by 7 bases, with 10 bases of the junction left unmatched. CDR1 and CDR2 (germline): MNHEY, SVGAGI. CDR3 length: 15 residues. CDR3 region: CASRVAGGLGGTQYF. CDR3 sequence (DNA): TGTGCCAGCAGGGTAGCGGGAGGGCTTGGGGGGACCCAGTACTTC.

This chain uses TRBV6-6 with TRBJ1-5; TRBD1 might be the D (5 bases). This CDR3 contains 15 residues. V dropped 4 bases and J dropped 5 bases, with 15 bases sitting between them. CDR1 and CDR2 from the germline V gene are MNHNY and SVGAGI (reference sequence). CDR3 in DNA: TGTGCCAGCAGTTGGGTTGGGGGTGGAGATCAGCCCCAGCATTTT. This codes for CASSWVGGGDQPQHF.

The chain couples TRBV7-8 to TRBJ2-5, with 8 positions matching TRBD1. The CDR3 is 15 residues long. Germline CDR1 and CDR2: SGHVS and FQNEAQ. Unmatched junction bases numbered 5, after V lost 5 bases and J lost 0 bases. The CDR3 DNA sequence: TGTGCCAGCAGCCCGGGACAGGCGGACCAAGAGACCCAGTACTTC. Its protein product is CASSPGQADQETQYF.

This clonotype was counted between two and nine times. This chain links TRBV4-1 with TRBJ2-1; 12 positions agree with TRBD2. Germline trimming cut 0 bases from V and 10 bases from J; bases unmatched to any gene: 7. Germline lookup yields CDR1 MGHRA and CDR2 YSYEKL. The CDR3 has 16 residues. The DNA of the CDR3 is TGCGCCAGCAGCCAAGAGAGACTAGCGGGAGTTTTGGAGCAGTTCTTC. This gives the protein CASSQERLAGVLEQFF.

This clonotype was detected only once. The chain links TRBV11-1 to TRBJ2-1, with TRBD2 matching over 16 bases. The length of the CDR3 is 15 residues. Germline loops: CDR1 SGHAT, CDR2 FQDESV (reference sequence). After removal of 1 base from V and 13 bases from J, the junction contained 4 bases not matched to a gene. CDR3 loop: CASSLGGTSGRAQFF. The CDR3 coding sequence is TGTGCCAGCAGCTTAGGGGGGACTAGCGGGAGGGCCCAGTTCTTC. Filled out from reference TRBV11-1 and TRBJ2-1, the complete variable domain reads EAEVAQSPRYKITEKSQAVAFWCDPISGHATLYWYRQILGQGPELLVQFQDESVVDDSQLPKDRFSAERLKGVDSTLKIQPAELGDSAMYLCASSLGGTSGRAQFFGPGTRLTVL.

This sequence joins TRBV10-3 and TRBJ2-7, with 10 bases identical to TRBD2. The germline V gene has CDR1 ENHRY and CDR2 SYGVKD. Trimming took 11 bases from V and 5 from J; bases not matched to a gene: 9. The CDR3 sequence is 13 residues long. CDR3 nucleotide sequence: TGTGCCGCTAGCGGGAGTTTCTGGGACGAGCAGTACTTC. Amino acid sequence: CAASGSFWDEQYF.

The chain combines TRBV20-1 with TRBJ1-4; tentative D call: TRBD1 (5 bases). Germline CDR1 is DFQATT and CDR2 is SNEGSKA (reference sequence). The germline V and J ends were trimmed by 1 base and 5 bases, with 14 bases remaining between them. The CDR3 has 15 amino acids. Here the CDR3 DNA reads TGCAGTGCTAGAGTGCCGGGACGGGTGAATGAAAAACTGTTTTTT. Translation: CSARVPGRVNEKLFF.

The chain employs TRBV9 and TRBJ2-3; TRBD1 is a possible D gene (5 bases). Looked up from germline, CDR1 is SGDLS and CDR2 is YYNGEE. The CDR3 consists of 13 residues. The V end was cut by 2 bases, the J end by 4 bases, with 8 bases between. CDR3 loop: CASSVRGPDTQYF. CDR3 bases: TGTGCCAGCAGCGTTAGGGGCCCAGATACGCAGTATTTT.

The table lists this clonotype with a few counts. The chain links TRBV7-2 to TRBJ2-3; D is perhaps TRBD1 (6 bases). Germline CDR1 reads SGHTA; CDR2 reads FQGNSA. Deletions cut 2 bases from V and 4 bases from J, with 13 bases between. The CDR3 runs 15 residues. The CDR3: CASSLYWTVPDTQYF. The CDR3 nucleotides read TGTGCCAGCAGCTTATACTGGACAGTACCAGATACGCAGTATTTT.

This clonotype was observed a handful of times. The V gene is TRBV7-9, the J gene TRBJ2-7; D unresolved. The CDR3 runs 14 residues. Germline CDR1 reads SEHNR; CDR2 reads FQNEAQ (reference sequence). Trimming removed 5 bases at V and 1 base at J, with 12 bases between. For the CDR3, the DNA is TGTGCCAGCAGCGGGCCGGAGAATTCCTACGAGCAGTACTTC. This gives the protein CASSGPENSYEQYF.